The sequence of this T cell receptor (beta chain) was determined in a study of cytomegalovirus exposure and HLA in healthy donors. Regarding the study as a whole: The study carried out a later analysis of TCR beta sequences. It associated roughly 17,000 of them with specific HLA alleles at a false discovery rate of 0.05. With DRB1 most and HLA-C fewest, TCR association rates differed between HLA loci in a later analysis. A later analysis, which compared TCR beta chains of equal frequency, found the HLA-associated ones more clonally expanded.

Comment on this clone: Its specificity is not known.

Trimming took off 4 bases at V and 1 base at J, with 7 bases between the two ends. The CDR3 is 13 residues long. Germline CDR1 is MNHNY and CDR2 is SVGAGI (reference sequence). The PCR had 60 Vbeta and 13 Jbeta primers. The assay was immunoSEQ multiplex PCR, and TCRdb's table has in-frame clones only and misses some. The sample has 150,000 to 200,000 clones; roughly 80% are singletons. The sample taken for sequencing was PBMCs. The chain uses TRBV6-6 and TRBJ1-2; D is possibly TRBD1 (5 bases). The receptor was derived from a woman between 45 and 65 years old in good health and CMV-seropositive. The CDR3 reads CASSLTDNYGYTF. Written as DNA, the CDR3 is TGTGCCAGCAGTTTGACAGATAACTATGGCTACACCTTC.